This TCR beta chain was identified during a study of vaccination and CD4 T cells after COVID-19. An Oncomine TCR Beta short-read assay was used to sequence the DNA from cultured CD4+ T cells. One entry per CDR3 protein results from TCRdb running MiXCR on the PCR reads. The table records almost 20,000 distinct CDR3 sequences, around half of them present only once. The sample's treatment: roughly nine-day PBMC culture with coronavirus spike peptide pools or control peptides (ViraFEST assay). Antigen-specific T cells were expanded with peptide pools by ViraFEST, and TCRs were then sequenced. This clonotype showed up just a few times. Its antigen is undetermined. With 5 bases clipped from V and 7 bases from J, the junction kept 11 bases outside the gene matches. The CDR3 spans 15 residues. Germline CDR1 SGHVS, CDR2 FQNEAQ.

The specimen sequenced was CD4+ T cells from blood, cultured in vitro. This chain uses TRBV7-8 with TRBJ1-2; 9 nucleotides line up with TRBD1. The TCR originated in a human donor who had recovered from COVID-19. The CDR3 bases are TGTGCCAGCAGCCTATTACGGGACAGGGCGCGTGGCTACACCTTC. Its protein product is CASSLLRDRARGYTF.